This T cell receptor beta chain was obtained from a study of T cells after yellow fever vaccination. About the research overall: The fractions with low cell numbers were processed using SMART-Seq v4 Ultra Low Input.

CDR3 length equals 12 residues. Germline CDR1 and CDR2: LNHNV and YYDKDF (reference sequence). The V and J ends lost 0 bases and 9 bases respectively, with 9 bases between them. This clonotype has ten or more counts. As TCR cDNA was made by 5'RACE template switching, a universal primer site and UMIs were added. TCRdb ran MiXCR on the 5' RACE reads and lists one entry per CDR3 protein. The table includes more than 110,000 distinct CDR3 sequences, about 6.2% detected once. V gene TRBV15 combines with J gene TRBJ2-7; unclear D gene. The receptor was derived from a man between 25 and 39 years old who received the YFV17D yellow fever vaccine. This sample comprised CD4+ T cells sorted from PBMCs, obtained 10 days after the yellow fever booster vaccination. CDR3 loop: CATSREVGPQYF. The CDR3 DNA is TGTGCCACCAGCAGAGAAGTGGGCCCGCAGTACTTC.